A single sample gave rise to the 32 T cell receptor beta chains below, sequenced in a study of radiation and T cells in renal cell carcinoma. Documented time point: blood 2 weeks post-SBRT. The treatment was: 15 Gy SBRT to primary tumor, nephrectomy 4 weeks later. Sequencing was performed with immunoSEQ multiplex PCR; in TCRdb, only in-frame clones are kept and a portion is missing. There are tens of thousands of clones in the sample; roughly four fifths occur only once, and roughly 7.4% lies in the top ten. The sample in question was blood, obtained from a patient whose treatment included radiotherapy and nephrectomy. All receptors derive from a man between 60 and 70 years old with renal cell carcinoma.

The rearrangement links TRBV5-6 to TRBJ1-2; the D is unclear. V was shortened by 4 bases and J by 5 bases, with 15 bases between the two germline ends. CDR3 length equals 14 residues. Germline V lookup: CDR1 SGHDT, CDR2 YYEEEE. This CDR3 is CASSPMRTGYGYTF. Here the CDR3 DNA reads TGTGCCAGCAGCCCAATGCGGACTGGGTATGGCTACACCTTC.

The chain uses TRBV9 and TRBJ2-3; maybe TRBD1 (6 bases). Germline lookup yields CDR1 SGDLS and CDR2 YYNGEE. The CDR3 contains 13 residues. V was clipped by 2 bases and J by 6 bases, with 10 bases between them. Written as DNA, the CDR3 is TGTGCCAGCAGCGTTATACAGGGCGATACGCAGTATTTT. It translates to CASSVIQGDTQYF.

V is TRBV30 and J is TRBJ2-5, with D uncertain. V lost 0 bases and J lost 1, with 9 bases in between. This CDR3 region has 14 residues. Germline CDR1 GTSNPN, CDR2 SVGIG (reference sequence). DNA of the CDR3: TGTGCCTGGAGTGTTGCCAGGACCCAAGAGACCCAGTACTTC. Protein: CAWSVARTQETQYF.

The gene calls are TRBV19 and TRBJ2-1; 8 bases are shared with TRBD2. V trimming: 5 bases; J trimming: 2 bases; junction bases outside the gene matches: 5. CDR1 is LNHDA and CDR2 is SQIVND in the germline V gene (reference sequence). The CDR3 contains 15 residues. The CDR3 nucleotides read TGTGCCAGTAGTGTGAATAGCGGGGCCTACAATGAGCAGTTCTTC. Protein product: CASSVNSGAYNEQFF.

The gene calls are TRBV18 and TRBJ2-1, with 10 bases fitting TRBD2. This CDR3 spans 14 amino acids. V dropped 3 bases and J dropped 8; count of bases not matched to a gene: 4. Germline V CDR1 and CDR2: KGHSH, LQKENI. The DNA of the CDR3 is TGTGCCAGCTCACCCCGACTAGCGGGCGATGAGCAGTTCTTC. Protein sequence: CASSPRLAGDEQFF. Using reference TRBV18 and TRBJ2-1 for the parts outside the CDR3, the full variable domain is NAGVMQNPRHLVRRRGQEARLRCSPMKGHSHVYWYRQLPEEGLKFMVYLQKENIIDESGMPKERFSAEFPKEGPSILRIQQVVRGDSAAYFCASSPRLAGDEQFFGPGTRLTVL.

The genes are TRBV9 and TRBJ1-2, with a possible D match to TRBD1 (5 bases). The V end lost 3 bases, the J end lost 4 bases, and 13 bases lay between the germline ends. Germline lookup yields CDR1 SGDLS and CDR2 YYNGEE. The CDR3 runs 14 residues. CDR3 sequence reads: CASSGAGGGYGYTF. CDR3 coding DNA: TGTGCCAGCAGCGGGGCCGGGGGTGGCTATGGCTACACCTTC.

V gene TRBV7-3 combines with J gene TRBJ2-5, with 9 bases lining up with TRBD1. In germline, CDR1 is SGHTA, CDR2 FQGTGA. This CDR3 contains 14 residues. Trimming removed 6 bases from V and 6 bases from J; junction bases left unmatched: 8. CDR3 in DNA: TGTGCCAGCAGTACCGGGACAGGGACACAGACCCAGTACTTC. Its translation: CASSTGTGTQTQYF.

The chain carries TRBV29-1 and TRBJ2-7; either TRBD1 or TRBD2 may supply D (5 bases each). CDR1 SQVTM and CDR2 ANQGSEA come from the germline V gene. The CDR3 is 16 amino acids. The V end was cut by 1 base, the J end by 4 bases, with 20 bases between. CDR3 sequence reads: CSVEALVRGTLYEQYF. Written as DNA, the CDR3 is TGCAGCGTTGAAGCCCTGGTGAGGGGAACCCTATACGAGCAGTACTTC.

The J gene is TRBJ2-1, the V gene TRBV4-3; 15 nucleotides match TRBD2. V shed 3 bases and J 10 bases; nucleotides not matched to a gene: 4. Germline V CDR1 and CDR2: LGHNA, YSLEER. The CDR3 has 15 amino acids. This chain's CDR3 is CASSHGLAGGQEQFF. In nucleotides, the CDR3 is TGCGCCAGCAGCCACGGACTAGCGGGGGGGCAAGAGCAGTTCTTC.

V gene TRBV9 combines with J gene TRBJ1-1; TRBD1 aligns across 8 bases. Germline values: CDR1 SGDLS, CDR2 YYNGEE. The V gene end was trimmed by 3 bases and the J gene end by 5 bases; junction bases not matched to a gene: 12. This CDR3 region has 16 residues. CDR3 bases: TGTGCCAGCAGCGCCGGGTCGACAGGGGAGAGAACTGAAGCTTTCTTT. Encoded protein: CASSAGSTGERTEAFF.

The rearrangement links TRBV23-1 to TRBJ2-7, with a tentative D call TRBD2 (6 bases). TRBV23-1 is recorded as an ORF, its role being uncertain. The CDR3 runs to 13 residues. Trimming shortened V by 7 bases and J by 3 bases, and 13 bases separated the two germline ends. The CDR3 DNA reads TGCGCCAGCAAAGGCAGGGAGGTCTACGAGCAGTACGTC. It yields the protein CASKGREVYEQYV.

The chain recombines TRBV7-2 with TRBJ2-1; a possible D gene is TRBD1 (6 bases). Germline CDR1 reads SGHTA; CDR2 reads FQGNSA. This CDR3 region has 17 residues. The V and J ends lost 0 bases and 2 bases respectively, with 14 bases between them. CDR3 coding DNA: TGTGCCAGCAGCTTAGCCTTGTCAGGGGCCCCCTACAATGAGCAGTTCTTC. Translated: CASSLALSGAPYNEQFF.

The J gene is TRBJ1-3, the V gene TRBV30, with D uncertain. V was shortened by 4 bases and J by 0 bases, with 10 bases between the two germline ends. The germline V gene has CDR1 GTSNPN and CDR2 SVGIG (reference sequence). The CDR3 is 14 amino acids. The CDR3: CAWTPATSGNTIYF. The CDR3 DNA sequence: TGTGCCTGGACTCCAGCCACCTCTGGAAACACCATATATTTT. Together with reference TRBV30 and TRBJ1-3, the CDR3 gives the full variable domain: SQTIHQWPATLVQPVGSPLSLECTVEGTSNPNLYWYRQAAGRGLQLLFYSVGIGQISSEVPQNLSASRPQDRQFILSSKKLLLSDSGFYLCAWTPATSGNTIYFGEGSWLTVV.

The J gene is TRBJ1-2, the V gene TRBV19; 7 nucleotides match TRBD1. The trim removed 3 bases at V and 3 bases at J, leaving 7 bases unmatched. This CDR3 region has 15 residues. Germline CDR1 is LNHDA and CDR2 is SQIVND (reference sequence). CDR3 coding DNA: TGTGCCAGTAGTATTTCGTGGGACAGCTACTATGGCTACACCTTC. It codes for CASSISWDSYYGYTF.

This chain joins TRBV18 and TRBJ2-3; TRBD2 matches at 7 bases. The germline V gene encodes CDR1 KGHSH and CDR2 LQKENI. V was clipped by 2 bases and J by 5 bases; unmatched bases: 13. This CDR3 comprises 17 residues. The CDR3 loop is CASSPSVGAGDLDTQYF. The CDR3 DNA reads TGTGCCAGCTCACCATCCGTTGGCGCGGGAGATCTAGATACGCAGTATTTT. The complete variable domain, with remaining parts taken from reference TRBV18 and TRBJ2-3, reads NAGVMQNPRHLVRRRGQEARLRCSPMKGHSHVYWYRQLPEEGLKFMVYLQKENIIDESGMPKERFSAEFPKEGPSILRIQQVVRGDSAAYFCASSPSVGAGDLDTQYFGPGTRLTVL.

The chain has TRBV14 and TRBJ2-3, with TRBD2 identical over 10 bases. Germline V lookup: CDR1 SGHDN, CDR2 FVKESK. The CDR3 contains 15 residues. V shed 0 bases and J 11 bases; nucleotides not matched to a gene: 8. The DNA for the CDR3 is TGTGCCAGCAGCCAAGATCTTCAAGCGGGGGGGCGGCAGTATTTT. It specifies CASSQDLQAGGRQYF.

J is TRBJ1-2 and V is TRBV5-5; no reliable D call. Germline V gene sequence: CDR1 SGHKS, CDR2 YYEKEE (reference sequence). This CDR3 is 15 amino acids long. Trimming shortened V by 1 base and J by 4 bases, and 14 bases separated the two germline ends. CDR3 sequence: CASSLSGVGLYGYTF. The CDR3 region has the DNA TGTGCCAGCAGCTTGTCGGGAGTTGGCCTCTATGGCTACACCTTC.

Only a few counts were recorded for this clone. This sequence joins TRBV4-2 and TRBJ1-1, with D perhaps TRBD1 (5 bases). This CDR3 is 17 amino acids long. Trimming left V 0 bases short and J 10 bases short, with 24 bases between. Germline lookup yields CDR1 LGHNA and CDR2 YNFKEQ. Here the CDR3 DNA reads TGTGCCAGCAGCCAAGAGTTGGGTGGGACCGGGGGTGAGGCAGCTTTCTTT. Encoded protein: CASSQELGGTGGEAAFF.

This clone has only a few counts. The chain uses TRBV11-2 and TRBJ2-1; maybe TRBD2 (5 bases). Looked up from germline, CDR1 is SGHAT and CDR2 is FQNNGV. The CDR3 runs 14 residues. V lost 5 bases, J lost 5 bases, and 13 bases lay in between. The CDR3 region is CASSLAGKNNEQFF. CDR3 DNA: TGTGCCAGCAGCCTCGCCGGGAAGAACAATGAGCAGTTCTTC. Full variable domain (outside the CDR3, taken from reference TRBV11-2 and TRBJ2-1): EAGVAQSPRYKIIEKRQSVAFWCNPISGHATLYWYQQILGQGPKLLIQFQNNGVVDDSQLPKDRFSAERLKGVDSTLKIQPAKLEDSAVYLCASSLAGKNNEQFFGPGTRLTVL.

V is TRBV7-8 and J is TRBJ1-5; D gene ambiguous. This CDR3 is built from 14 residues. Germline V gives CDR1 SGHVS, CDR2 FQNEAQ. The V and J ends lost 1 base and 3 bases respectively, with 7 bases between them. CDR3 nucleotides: TGTGCCAGCAGCTTAGAAGGGTACAATCAGCCCCAGCATTTT. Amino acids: CASSLEGYNQPQHF.

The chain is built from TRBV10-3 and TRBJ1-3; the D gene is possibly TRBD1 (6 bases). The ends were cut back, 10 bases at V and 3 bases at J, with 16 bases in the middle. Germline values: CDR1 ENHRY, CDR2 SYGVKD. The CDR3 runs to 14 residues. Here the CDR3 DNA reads TGTGCCACCTACGGCAAGGGGGTTGGAAACACCATATATTTT. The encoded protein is CATYGKGVGNTIYF.

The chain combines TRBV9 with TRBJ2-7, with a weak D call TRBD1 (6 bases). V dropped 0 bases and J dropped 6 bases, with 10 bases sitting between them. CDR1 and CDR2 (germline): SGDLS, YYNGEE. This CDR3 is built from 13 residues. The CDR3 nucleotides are TGTGCCAGCAGCGTAGCAGGACAGCCCGAGCAGTACTTC. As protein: CASSVAGQPEQYF.

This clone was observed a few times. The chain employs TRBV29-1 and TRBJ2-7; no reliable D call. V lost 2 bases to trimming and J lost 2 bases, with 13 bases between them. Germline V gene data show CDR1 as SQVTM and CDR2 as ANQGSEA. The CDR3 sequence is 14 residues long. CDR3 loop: CSVEWVVPPYEQYF. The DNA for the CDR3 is TGCAGCGTTGAATGGGTGGTGCCCCCCTACGAGCAGTACTTC.

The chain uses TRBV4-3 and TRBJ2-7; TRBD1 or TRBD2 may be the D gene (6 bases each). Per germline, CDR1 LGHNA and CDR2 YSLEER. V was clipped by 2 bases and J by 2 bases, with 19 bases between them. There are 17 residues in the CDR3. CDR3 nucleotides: TGCGCCAGCAGCCAACAAAGGGGAGGACAGTTCACCTACGAGCAGTACTTC. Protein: CASSQQRGGQFTYEQYF.

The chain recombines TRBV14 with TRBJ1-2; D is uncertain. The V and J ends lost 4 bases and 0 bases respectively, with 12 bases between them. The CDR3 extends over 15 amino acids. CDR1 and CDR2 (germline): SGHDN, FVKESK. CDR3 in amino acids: CASSLGRRTNYGYTF. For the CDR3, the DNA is TGTGCCAGCAGCCTTGGACGGAGAACTAACTATGGCTACACCTTC.

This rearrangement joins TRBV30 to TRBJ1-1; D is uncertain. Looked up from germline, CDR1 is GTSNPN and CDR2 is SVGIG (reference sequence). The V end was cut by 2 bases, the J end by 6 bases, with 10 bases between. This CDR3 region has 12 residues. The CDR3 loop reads CAWSSQRAEAFF. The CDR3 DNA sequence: TGTGCCTGGAGTTCTCAGAGGGCTGAAGCTTTCTTT.

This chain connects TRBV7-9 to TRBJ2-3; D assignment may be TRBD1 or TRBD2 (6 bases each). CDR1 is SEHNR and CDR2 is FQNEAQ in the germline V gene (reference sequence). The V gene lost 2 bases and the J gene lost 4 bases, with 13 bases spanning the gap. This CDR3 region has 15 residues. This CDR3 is CASSLNGGVADTQYF. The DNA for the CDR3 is TGTGCCAGCAGCTTAAACGGGGGCGTCGCAGATACGCAGTATTTT.

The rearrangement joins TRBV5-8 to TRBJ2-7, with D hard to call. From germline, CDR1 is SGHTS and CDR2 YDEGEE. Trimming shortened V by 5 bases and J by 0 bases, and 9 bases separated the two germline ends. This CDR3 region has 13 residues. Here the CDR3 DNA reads TGTGCCAGCAGTACAGACAACTCCTACGAGCAGTACGTC. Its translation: CASSTDNSYEQYV.

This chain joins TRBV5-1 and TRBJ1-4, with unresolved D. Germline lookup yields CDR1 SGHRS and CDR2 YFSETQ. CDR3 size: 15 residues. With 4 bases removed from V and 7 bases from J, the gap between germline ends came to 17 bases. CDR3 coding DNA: TGCGCCAGCAGCCCGGATGGGCACAAGGTTGAAAAACTGTTTTTT. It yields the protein CASSPDGHKVEKLFF.

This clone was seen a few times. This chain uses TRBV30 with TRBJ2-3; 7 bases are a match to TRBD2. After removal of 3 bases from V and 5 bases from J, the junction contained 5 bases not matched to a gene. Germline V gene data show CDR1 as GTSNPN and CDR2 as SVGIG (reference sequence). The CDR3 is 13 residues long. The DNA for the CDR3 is TGTGCCTGGAGAGGGAGGGCCGTAGATACGCAGTATTTT. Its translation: CAWRGRAVDTQYF.

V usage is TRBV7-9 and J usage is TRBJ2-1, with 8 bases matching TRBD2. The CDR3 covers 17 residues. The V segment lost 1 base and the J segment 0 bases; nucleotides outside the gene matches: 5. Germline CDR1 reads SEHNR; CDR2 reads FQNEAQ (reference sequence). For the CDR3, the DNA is TGTGCCAGCAGCTTAGGACGGCGGGAGGACTCCTACAATGAGCAGTTCTTC. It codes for CASSLGRREDSYNEQFF.

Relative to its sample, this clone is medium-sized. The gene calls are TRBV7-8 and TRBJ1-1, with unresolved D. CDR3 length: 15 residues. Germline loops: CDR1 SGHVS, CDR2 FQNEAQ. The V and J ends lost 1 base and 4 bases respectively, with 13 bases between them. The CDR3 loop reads CASSLGSRVGTEAFF. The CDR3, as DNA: TGTGCCAGCAGCTTAGGATCGAGGGTCGGCACTGAAGCTTTCTTT.